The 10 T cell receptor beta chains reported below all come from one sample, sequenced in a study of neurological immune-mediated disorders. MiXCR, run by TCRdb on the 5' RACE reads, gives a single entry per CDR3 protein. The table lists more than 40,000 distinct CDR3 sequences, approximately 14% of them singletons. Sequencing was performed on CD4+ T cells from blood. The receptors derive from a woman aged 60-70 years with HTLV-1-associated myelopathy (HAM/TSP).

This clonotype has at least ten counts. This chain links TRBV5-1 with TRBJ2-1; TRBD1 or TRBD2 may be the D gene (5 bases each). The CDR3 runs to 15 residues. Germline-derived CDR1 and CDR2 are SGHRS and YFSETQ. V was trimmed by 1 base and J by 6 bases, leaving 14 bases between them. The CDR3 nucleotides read TGCGCCAGCAGCTTGTCTTTGGGGGACGTCAATGAGCAGTTCTTC. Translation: CASSLSLGDVNEQFF. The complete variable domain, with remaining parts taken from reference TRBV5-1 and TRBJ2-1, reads KAGVTQTPRYLIKTRGQQVTLSCSPISGHRSVSWYQQTPGQGLQFLFEYFSETQRNKGNFPGRFSGRQFSNSRSEMNVSTLELGDSALYLCASSLSLGDVNEQFFGPGTRLTVL.

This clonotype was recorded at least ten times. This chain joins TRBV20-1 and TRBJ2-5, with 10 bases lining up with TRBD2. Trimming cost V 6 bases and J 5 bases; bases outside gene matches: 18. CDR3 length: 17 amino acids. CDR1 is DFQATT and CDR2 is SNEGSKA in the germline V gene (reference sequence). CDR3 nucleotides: TGCAGTGCCCCGAGACTAGCGGGTACAAGAAGGTCGGAGACCCAGTACTTC. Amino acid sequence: CSAPRLAGTRRSETQYF.

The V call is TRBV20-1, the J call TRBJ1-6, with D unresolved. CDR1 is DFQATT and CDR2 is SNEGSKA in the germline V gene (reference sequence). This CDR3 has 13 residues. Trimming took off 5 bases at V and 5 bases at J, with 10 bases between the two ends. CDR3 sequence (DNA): TGCAGTGCTCGTGTACAAGATAATTCACCCCTCCACTTT. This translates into CSARVQDNSPLHF.

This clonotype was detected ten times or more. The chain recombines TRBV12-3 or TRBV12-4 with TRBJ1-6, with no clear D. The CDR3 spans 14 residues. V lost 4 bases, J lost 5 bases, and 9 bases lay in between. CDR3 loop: CASSYMRDNSPLHF. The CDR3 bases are TGTGCCAGCAGTTACATGCGGGATAATTCACCCCTCCACTTT.

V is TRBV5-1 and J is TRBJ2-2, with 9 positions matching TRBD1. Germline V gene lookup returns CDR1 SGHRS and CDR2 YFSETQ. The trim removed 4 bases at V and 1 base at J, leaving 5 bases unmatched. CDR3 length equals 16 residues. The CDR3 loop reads CASSQQGAGNTGELFF. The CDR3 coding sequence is TGCGCCAGCAGCCAACAGGGGGCGGGGAACACCGGGGAGCTGTTTTTT.

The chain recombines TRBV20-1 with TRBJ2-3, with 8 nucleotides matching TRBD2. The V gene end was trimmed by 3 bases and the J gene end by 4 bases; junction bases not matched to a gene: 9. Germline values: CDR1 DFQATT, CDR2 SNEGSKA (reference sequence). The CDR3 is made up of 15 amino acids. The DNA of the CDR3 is TGCAGTGCTAGCGGGGGGGCCTGGGTGGCAGATACGCAGTATTTT. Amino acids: CSASGGAWVADTQYF.

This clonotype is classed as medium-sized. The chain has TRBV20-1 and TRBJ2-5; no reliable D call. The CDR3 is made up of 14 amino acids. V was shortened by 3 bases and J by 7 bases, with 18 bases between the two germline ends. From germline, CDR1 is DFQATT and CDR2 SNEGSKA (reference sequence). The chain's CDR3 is CSASFGPLPGTQYF. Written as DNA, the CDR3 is TGCAGTGCTAGCTTTGGCCCTCTTCCGGGGACCCAGTACTTC.

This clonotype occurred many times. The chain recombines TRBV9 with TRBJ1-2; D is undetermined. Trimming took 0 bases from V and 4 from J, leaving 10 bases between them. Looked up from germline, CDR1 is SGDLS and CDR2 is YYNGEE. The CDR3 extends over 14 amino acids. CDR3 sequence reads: CASSVDPAVYGYTF. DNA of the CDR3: TGTGCCAGCAGCGTAGACCCGGCGGTCTATGGCTACACCTTC.

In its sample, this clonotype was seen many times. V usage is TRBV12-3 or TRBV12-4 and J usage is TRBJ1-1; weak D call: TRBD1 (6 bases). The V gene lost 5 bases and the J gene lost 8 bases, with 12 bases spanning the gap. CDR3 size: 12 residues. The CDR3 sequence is CASSHTGTEAFF. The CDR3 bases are TGTGCCAGCAGTCACACAGGGACCGAAGCTTTCTTT.

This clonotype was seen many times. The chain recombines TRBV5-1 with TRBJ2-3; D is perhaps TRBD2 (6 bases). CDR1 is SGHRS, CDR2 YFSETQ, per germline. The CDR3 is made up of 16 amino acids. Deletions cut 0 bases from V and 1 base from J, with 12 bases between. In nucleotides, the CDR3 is TGCGCCAGCAGCTTGGGATCTGGCGGGGGCACAGATACGCAGTATTTT. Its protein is CASSLGSGGGTDTQYF.